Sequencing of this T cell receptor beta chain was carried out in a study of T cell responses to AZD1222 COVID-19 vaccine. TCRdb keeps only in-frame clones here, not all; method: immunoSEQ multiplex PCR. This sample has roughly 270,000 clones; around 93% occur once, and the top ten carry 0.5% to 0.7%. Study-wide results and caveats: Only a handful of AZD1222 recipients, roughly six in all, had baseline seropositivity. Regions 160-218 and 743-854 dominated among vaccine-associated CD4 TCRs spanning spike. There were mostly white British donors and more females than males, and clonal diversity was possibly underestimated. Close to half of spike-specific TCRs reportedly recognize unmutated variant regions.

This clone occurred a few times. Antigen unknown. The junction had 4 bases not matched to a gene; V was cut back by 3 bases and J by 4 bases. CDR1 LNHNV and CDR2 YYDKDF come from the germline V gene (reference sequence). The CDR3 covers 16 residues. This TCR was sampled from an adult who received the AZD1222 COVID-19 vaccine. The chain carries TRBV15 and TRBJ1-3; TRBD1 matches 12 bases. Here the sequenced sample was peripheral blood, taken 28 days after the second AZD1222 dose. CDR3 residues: CATSRGQGAEGNTIYF. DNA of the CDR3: TGTGCCACCAGCAGGGGACAGGGGGCTGAAGGAAACACCATATATTTT. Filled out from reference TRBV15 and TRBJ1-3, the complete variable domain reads DAMVIQNPRYQVTQFGKPVTLSCSQTLNHNVMYWYQQKSSQAPKLLFHYYDKDFNNEADTPDNFQSRRPNTSFCFLDIRSPGLGDTAMYLCATSRGQGAEGNTIYFGEGSWLTVV.